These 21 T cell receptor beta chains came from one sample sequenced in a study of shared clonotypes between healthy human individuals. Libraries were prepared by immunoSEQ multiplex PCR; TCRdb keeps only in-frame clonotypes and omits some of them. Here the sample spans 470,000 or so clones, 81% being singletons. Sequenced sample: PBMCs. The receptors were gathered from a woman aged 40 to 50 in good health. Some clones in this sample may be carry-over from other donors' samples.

CDR3: CSVGQGAGTGELFF. The CDR3 DNA is TGCAGCGTTGGACAGGGGGCGGGGACCGGGGAGCTGTTTTTT. This chain joins TRBV29-1 and TRBJ2-2; 10 bases align to TRBD1. The junction had 4 bases not matched to a gene; V was cut back by 4 bases and J by 5 bases. Germline V gives CDR1 SQVTM, CDR2 ANQGSEA. The CDR3 covers 14 residues.

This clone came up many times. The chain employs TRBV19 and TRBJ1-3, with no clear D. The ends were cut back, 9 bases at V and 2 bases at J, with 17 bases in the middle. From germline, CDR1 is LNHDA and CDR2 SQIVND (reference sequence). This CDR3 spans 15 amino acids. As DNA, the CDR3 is TGTGCCAGCTCGACCGGTGGCACGGCTGGAAACACCATATATTTT. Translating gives CASSTGGTAGNTIYF. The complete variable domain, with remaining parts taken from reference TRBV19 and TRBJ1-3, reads DGGITQSPKYLFRKEGQNVTLSCEQNLNHDAMYWYRQDPGQGLRLIYYSQIVNDFQKGDIAEGYSVSREKKESFPLTVTSAQKNPTAFYLCASSTGGTAGNTIYFGEGSWLTVV.

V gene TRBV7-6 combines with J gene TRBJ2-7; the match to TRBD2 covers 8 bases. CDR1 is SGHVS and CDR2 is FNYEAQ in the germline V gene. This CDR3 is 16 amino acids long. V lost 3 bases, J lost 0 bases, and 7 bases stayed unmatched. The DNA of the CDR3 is TGTGCCAGCAGCTTGGGTAGCGGGGCTAGCTCCTACGAGCAGTACTTC. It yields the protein CASSLGSGASSYEQYF.

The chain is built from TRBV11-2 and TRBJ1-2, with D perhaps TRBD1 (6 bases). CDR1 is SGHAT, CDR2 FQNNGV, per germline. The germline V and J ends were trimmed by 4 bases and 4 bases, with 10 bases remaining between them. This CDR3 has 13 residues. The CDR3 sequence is CASSYGTPYGYTF. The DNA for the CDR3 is TGTGCCAGCAGCTATGGGACACCCTATGGCTACACCTTC.

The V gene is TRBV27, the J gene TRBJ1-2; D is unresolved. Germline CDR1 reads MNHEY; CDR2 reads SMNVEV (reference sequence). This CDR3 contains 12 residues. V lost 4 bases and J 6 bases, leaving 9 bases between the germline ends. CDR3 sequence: CASSSLRDGYTF. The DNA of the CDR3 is TGTGCCAGCAGTTCCCTGAGGGATGGCTACACCTTC.

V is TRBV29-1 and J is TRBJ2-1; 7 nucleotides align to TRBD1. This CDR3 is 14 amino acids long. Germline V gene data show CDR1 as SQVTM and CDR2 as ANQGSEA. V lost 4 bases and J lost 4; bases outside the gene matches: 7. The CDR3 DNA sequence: TGCAGCGTTGCCCCGAGGGGGCCGTACAATGAGCAGTTCTTC. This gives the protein CSVAPRGPYNEQFF.

CDR3 sequence (DNA): TGTGCCAGCAGATCGGACAGGCTTCTCCTCTATGGCTACACCTTC. Its translation is CASRSDRLLLYGYTF. The rearrangement joins TRBV28 to TRBJ1-2, with 7 positions matching TRBD1. Germline lookup yields CDR1 MDHEN and CDR2 SYDVKM. This CDR3 comprises 15 residues. The V and J ends lost 6 bases and 4 bases, in that order; junction bases with no gene match: 11.

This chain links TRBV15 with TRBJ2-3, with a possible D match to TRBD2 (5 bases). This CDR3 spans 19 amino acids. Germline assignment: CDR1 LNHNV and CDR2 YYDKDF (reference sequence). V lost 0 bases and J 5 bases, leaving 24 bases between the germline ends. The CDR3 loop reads CATSRDLAVLTKAGDTQYF. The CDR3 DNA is TGTGCCACCAGCAGAGATTTGGCCGTCCTGACAAAGGCGGGAGATACGCAGTATTTT.

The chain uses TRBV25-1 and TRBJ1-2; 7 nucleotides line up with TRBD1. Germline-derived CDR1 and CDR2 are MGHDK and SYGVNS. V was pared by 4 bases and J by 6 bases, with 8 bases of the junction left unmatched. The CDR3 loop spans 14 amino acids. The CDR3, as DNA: TGTGCCAGCAGTGGACGGACTGACAGGGATGGCTACACCTTC. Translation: CASSGRTDRDGYTF.

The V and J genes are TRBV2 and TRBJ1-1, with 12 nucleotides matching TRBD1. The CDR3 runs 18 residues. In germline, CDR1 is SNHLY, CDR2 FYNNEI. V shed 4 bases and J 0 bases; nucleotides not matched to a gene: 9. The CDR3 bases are TGTGCCAGCAGTGGTGGGACCGGGACAGGGGGCATGAACACTGAAGCTTTCTTT. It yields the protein CASSGGTGTGGMNTEAFF.

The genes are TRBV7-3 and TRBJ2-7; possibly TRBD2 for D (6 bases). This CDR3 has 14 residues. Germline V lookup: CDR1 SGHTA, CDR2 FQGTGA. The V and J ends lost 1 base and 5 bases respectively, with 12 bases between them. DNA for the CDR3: TGTGCCAGCAGCTTAATGGGGGGTGCCCACGAGCAGTACTTC. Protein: CASSLMGGAHEQYF.

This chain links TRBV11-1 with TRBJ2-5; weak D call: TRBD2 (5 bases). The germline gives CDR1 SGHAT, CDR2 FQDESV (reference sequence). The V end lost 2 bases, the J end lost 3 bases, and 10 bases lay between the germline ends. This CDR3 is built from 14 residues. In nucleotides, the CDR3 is TGTGCCAGCAGCTTAAGAGACTATGAAGAGACCCAGTACTTC. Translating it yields CASSLRDYEETQYF.

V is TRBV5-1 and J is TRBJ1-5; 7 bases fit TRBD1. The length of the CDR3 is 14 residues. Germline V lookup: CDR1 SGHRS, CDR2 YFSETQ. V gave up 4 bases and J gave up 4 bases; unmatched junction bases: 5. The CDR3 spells CASSPGTENQPQHF. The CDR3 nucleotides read TGCGCCAGCAGCCCGGGGACAGAAAATCAGCCCCAGCATTTT.

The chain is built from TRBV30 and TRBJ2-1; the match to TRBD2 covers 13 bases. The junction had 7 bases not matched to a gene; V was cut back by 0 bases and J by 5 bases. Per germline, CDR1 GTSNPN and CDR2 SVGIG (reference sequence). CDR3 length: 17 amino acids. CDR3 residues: CAWSVIGLAGVNNEQFF. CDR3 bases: TGTGCCTGGAGTGTAATAGGACTAGCGGGAGTAAACAATGAGCAGTTCTTC.

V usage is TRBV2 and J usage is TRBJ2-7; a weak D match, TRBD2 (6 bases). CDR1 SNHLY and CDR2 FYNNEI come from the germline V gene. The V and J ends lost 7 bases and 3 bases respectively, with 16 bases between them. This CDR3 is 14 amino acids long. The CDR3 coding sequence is TGTGCCAGCAAAAAGGGCGGGGATGTCTACGAGCAGTACTTC. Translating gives CASKKGGDVYEQYF.

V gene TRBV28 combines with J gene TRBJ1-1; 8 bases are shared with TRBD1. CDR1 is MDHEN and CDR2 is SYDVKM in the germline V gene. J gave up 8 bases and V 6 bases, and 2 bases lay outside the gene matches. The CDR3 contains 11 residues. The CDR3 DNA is TGTGCCAGCAGGGACAGGGTAGAAGCTTTCTTT. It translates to CASRDRVEAFF.

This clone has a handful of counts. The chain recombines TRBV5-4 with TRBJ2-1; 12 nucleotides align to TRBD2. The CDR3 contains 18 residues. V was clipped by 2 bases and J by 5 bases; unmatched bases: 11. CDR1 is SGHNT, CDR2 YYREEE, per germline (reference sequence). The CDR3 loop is CASSFGTSGQRPNNEQFF. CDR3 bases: TGTGCCAGCAGCTTCGGGACTAGCGGGCAAAGACCTAACAATGAGCAGTTCTTC.

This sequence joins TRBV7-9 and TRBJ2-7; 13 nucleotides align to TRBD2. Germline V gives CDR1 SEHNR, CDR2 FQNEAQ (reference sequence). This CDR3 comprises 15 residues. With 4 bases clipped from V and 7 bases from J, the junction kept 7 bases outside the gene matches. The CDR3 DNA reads TGTGCCAGCAGCTGGTCCGGGACTAGCGGGATTGAGCAGTACTTC. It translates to CASSWSGTSGIEQYF.

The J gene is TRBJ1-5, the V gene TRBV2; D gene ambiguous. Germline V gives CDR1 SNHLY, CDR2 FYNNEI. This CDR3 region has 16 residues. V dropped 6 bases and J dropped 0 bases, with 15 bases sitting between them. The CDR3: CASRGALRDSNQPQHF. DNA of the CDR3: TGTGCCAGCAGGGGCGCTCTACGGGATAGCAATCAGCCCCAGCATTTT.

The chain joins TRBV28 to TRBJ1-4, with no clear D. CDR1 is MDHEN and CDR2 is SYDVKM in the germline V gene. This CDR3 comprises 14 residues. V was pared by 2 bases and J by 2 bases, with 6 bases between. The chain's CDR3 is CASSLVNTNEKLFF. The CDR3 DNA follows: TGTGCCAGCAGTTTAGTGAATACTAATGAAAAACTGTTTTTT. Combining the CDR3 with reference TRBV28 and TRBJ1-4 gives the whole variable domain DVKVTQSSRYLVKRTGEKVFLECVQDMDHENMFWYRQDPGLGLRLIYFSYDVKMKEKGDIPEGYSVSREKKERFSLILESASTNQTSMYLCASSLVNTNEKLFFGSGTQLSVL.

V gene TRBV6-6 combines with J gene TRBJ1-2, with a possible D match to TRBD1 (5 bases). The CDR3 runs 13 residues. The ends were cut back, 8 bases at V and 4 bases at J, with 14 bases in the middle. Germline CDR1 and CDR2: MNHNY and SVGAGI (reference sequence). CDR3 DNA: TGTGCCAGCTTAGAAGACAGCCCCTATGGCTACACCTTC. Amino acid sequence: CASLEDSPYGYTF.